This T cell receptor beta chain was found in a study of shared clonotypes between healthy human individuals. Findings and caveats of the study: Sample collection involved blood only; tissue repertoires are likely different. Naive subsets usually exceeded memory subsets in estimated richness.

Generated by immunoSEQ multiplex PCR, the TCRdb table keeps only in-frame clones and is missing some. This table holds 1.5 million to 1.9 million clones, approximately 98% found once. In the CD4+ fraction, cells were divided into CD45RA+ naive and CD45RA-negative memory subsets. As regards this clone: The target antigen is unknown.

The source material was naive CD4+ T cells sorted from blood. Subset of the sample: CD45RA+ positively selected. The sequence came from a man younger than 40 in good health.

The CDR3 nucleotides read TGTGCCTGGAGTGTGGGGACAGGGGCTTTTGAGACCCAGTACTTC. This gives the protein CAWSVGTGAFETQYF. The chain carries TRBV30 and TRBJ2-5, with 10 bases matching TRBD1. The V segment lost 0 bases and the J segment 5 bases; nucleotides outside the gene matches: 6. Germline CDR1 is GTSNPN and CDR2 is SVGIG (reference sequence). The CDR3 is 15 residues long.